This T cell receptor beta chain was sequenced during a study of T-cell memory formation after mild COVID-19. Study-level information: Most TCR clusters belonged to a single donor.

This clonotype has a count of ten or more. With constant-segment primers, 5'RACE yielded cDNA libraries of TCR alpha and TCR beta that carried sample barcodes and UMIs. TCRdb redid the calling of the 5' RACE reads with MiXCR, one entry per CDR3 protein. Counted here are about 310,000 distinct CDR3 sequences, 19% occurring once; the ten biggest clones make up under 25%. The CDR3 is made up of 14 amino acids. V shed 7 bases and J shed 2 bases, with 15 bases lying between them. The sample consisted of PBMCs or a T cell subset sorted from them (not recorded which). This TCR was sampled from a man between 18 and 29 years old who had mild COVID-19 (a few samples of this study predate the infection). Cell type and time point are not known. The rearrangement links TRBV12-3 or TRBV12-4 to TRBJ2-7; D might be TRBD1 (5 bases). As DNA, the CDR3 is TGTGCCAGCACAGGCAGAAGGGGCGCCTACGAGCAGTACTTC. It is translated as CASTGRRGAYEQYF.